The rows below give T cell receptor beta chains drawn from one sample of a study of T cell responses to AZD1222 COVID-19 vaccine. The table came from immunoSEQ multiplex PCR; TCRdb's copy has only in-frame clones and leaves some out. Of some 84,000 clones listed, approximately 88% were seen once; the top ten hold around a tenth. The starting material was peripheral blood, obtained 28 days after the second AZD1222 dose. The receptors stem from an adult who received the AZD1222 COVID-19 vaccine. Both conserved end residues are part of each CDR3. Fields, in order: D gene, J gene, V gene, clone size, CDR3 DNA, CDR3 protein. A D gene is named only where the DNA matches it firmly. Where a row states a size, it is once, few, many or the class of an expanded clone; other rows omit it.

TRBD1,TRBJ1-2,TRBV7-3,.,TGTGCCAGCAGCCTACTACCCGGGACAGGGGGCGCAGGCTATGGCTACACCTTC,CASSLLPGTGGAGYGYTF
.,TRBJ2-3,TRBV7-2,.,TGTGCCAGCAGCCCCCGGTCCGGGCAGGCGCATTTT,CASSPRSGQAHF
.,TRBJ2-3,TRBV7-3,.,TGTGCCAGCAGCTTAATTGGGGGGCCTGCAGATACGCAGTATTTT,CASSLIGGPADTQYF
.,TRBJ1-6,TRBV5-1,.,TGCGCCAGCAGCTTCGGACCGATGAATAATTCACCCCTCCACTTT,CASSFGPMNNSPLHF
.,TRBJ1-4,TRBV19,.,TGTGCCAGTAGAGTCGGGGTCCCTAATGAAAAACTGTTTTTT,CASRVGVPNEKLFF
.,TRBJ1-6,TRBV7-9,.,TGTGCCAGCAGCTTTGCCGGGGATAATTCACCCCTCCACTTT,CASSFAGDNSPLHF
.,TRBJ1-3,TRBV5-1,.,TGCGCCAGCAGCTTGGCCGATCCCTCTGGAAACACCATATATTTT,CASSLADPSGNTIYF
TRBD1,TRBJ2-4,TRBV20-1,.,TGCAGTGCTGGTGCTTCCAGGGGGCGCAAAAACATTCAGTACTTC,CSAGASRGRKNIQYF
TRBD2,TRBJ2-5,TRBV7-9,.,TGTGCCAGCAGCTCGACTAGCGGGGGATCGGGAGAGACCCAGTACTTC,CASSSTSGGSGETQYF
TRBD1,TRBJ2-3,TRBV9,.,TGTGCCAGCAGCATCGGACAGGGGCTGCAGGATACGCAGTATTTT,CASSIGQGLQDTQYF
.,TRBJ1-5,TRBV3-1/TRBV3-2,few,TGTGCCAGCAGCCAAGATCTGGGGTTTCGACCCCAGCATTTT,CASSQDLGFRPQHF
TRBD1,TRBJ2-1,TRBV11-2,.,TGTGCCAGCAGTCGTACAGGGGGCACTGAGCAGTTCTTC,CASSRTGGTEQFF
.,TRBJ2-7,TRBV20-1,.,TGCAGTGCTGGGAACGAGCAGTACTTC,CSAGNEQYF
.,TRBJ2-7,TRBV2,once,TGTGCCAGCAGTTACAACTACGAGCAGTACTTC,CASSYNYEQYF
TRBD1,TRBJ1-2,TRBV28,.,TGTGCCAGCAGTCCGGGACAGGCGTTGGTTGGCTACACCTTC,CASSPGQALVGYTF
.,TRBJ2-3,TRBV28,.,TGTGCCAGCAGTTTATTACAGGGGGGGAGGGAAAAAACAGATACGCAGTATTTT,CASSLLQGGREKTDTQYF
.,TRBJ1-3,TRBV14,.,TGTGCCAGCAGCCAAGACGGGGTAAGGGGGATGGGAAACACCATATATTTT,CASSQDGVRGMGNTIYF
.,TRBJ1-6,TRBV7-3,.,TGTGCCAGCAGCTTGTCAGGGGTAGTTGGTTCACCCCTCCACTTT,CASSLSGVVGSPLHF
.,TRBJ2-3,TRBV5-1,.,TGCGCCAGCAGCTTGGACAGGGTTGGTACGCAGTATTTT,CASSLDRVGTQYF
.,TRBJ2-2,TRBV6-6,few,TGTGCCAGCAGCGGACGGGAGTCGAACACCGGGGAGCTGTTTTTT,CASSGRESNTGELFF
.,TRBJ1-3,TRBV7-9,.,TGTGCCAGCAGCTTAGTCGGAGGACCGGACTCTGGAAACACCATATATTTT,CASSLVGGPDSGNTIYF
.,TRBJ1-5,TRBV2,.,TGTGCCAGCAACCTAGGCAACAGCCTCAATCAGCCCCAGCATTTT,CASNLGNSLNQPQHF
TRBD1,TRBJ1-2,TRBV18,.,TGTGCCAGCTCATCGGGACAGGGGATCTCAGCTAACTATGGCTACACCTTC,CASSSGQGISANYGYTF
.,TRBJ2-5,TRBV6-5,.,TGTGCCAGCAGCTTCGGTGAGACGCAGTACTTC,CASSFGETQYF
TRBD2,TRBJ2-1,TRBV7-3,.,TGTGCCAGCAGCTTAATGGGTAGCGGGGGGTCGAATGAGCAGTTCTTC,CASSLMGSGGSNEQFF
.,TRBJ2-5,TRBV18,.,TGTGCCAGCTCACCAGGTCAACAGGGCCCCGAGACCCAGTACTTC,CASSPGQQGPETQYF
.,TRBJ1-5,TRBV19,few,TGTGCCAGTAGTATAATCCAGGGGAATCAGCCCCAGCATTTT,CASSIIQGNQPQHF
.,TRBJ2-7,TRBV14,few,TGTGCCAGCAGCCAAGTCCCCTTCCAGAACACCTACGAGCAGTACTTC,CASSQVPFQNTYEQYF